The 9 T cell receptor beta chains reported below all come from one sample, sequenced in a study of Graves' ophthalmopathy and Graves' hyperthyroidism. Investigators amplified TCR beta CDR3 regions from RNA transcripts. After a first-round RT-PCR with HTBI primers, a second-round multiplex PCR was run. TCRdb independently ran MiXCR on the multiplex PCR reads; one entry per CDR3 protein. Of over 500,000 distinct CDR3 sequences listed, about a fifth are singletons. Specimen: peripheral blood. Receptors were obtained from a woman between 18 and 29 years old with stable Graves' hyperthyroidism. Some clones in this sample may be carry-over from other donors' samples.

In regard to this clonotype: Being one base from a much bigger clone, this may be a read error. V and J are TRBV6-5 and TRBJ1-1; no firm D call. Per germline, CDR1 MNHEY and CDR2 SVGAGI. The CDR3 has 15 amino acids. Written as DNA, the CDR3 is TGTGCCAGCATTTACTCTGGCAGCCAGAACACTGAAGCTTTCTTT. Translating it yields CASIYSGSQNTEAFF.

Many counts were recorded for this clonotype. This chain connects TRBV6-1 to TRBJ1-5; TRBD1 might be the D (5 bases). The V end lost 0 bases, the J end lost 4 bases, and 13 bases lay between the germline ends. CDR3 length: 16 residues. Germline lookup yields CDR1 MNHNS and CDR2 SASEGT. The CDR3 loop is CASSEAWGSTNQPQHF. CDR3 DNA sequence: TGTGCCAGCAGTGAAGCGTGGGGGTCCACGAATCAGCCCCAGCATTTT.

In its sample, this clonotype was seen many times. The chain combines TRBV29-1 with TRBJ1-2; D gene ambiguous. The germline V gene has CDR1 SQVTM and CDR2 ANQGSEA. Trimming removed 3 bases at V and 2 bases at J, with 13 bases between. The CDR3 is made up of 14 amino acids. CDR3 protein: CSVDFGPQNYGYTF. The CDR3 DNA reads TGCAGCGTTGATTTTGGACCACAAAACTATGGCTACACCTTC.

This clonotype came up many times. The gene calls are TRBV27 and TRBJ1-5; the D is unclear. Trimming stripped 4 bases from V and 3 bases from J, with 7 bases between. The CDR3 contains 13 residues. Germline CDR1 MNHEY, CDR2 SMNVEV (reference sequence). In DNA, the CDR3 is TGTGCCAGCAGTTGGTCCCCCAATCAGCCCCAGCATTTT. Encoded protein: CASSWSPNQPQHF.

This clonotype was detected ten times or more. The chain is built from TRBV20-1 and TRBJ1-3; weak D call: TRBD1 (5 bases). This CDR3 spans 13 amino acids. Germline CDR1 is DFQATT and CDR2 is SNEGSKA (reference sequence). Trimming stripped 4 bases from V and 4 bases from J, with 11 bases between. The CDR3 is CSANWGVGNTIYF. The CDR3 DNA follows: TGCAGTGCTAATTGGGGGGTCGGAAACACCATATATTTT.

The chain recombines TRBV12-3 or TRBV12-4 with TRBJ1-2, with D tentatively TRBD1 (6 bases). The V gene lost 10 bases and the J gene lost 4 bases, with 19 bases spanning the gap. This CDR3 contains 14 residues. CDR3 sequence reads: CATSASTGFYGYTF. As DNA, the CDR3 is TGTGCCACTAGTGCCTCGACAGGATTCTATGGCTACACCTTC.

This clonotype was detected many times. The V gene is TRBV11-1, the J gene TRBJ1-2; D is undetermined. CDR3 length: 13 residues. The germline V and J ends were trimmed by 5 bases and 8 bases, with 15 bases remaining between them. Germline CDR1 reads SGHAT; CDR2 reads FQDESV (reference sequence). CDR3 in DNA: TGTGCCAGCAGCCATAACACCAACAGCGGCTACACCTTC. Translated: CASSHNTNSGYTF. Drawing the rest from reference TRBV11-1 and TRBJ1-2, the complete variable domain is EAEVAQSPRYKITEKSQAVAFWCDPISGHATLYWYRQILGQGPELLVQFQDESVVDDSQLPKDRFSAERLKGVDSTLKIQPAELGDSAMYLCASSHNTNSGYTFGSGTRLTVV.

In its sample, this clonotype was seen many times. V and J are TRBV2 and TRBJ1-3, with 9 positions matching TRBD1. The trim removed 6 bases at V and 4 bases at J, leaving 1 base unmatched. Germline V gives CDR1 SNHLY, CDR2 FYNNEI. This CDR3 spans 13 amino acids. This chain's CDR3 is CASRDRGGNTIYF. CDR3 sequence (DNA): TGTGCCAGCAGGGACAGGGGAGGAAACACCATATATTTT.

The V gene is TRBV28, the J gene TRBJ2-5; no firm D call. This CDR3 has 14 amino acids. The ends were cut back, 2 bases at V and 1 base at J, with 8 bases in the middle. CDR1 and CDR2 from the germline V gene are MDHEN and SYDVKM. CDR3 in DNA: TGTGCCAGCAGTTTAGCGGAGCTCCAAGAGACCCAGTACTTC. Translating it yields CASSLAELQETQYF. Based on the CDR3 plus reference TRBV28 and TRBJ2-5, the full variable domain is DVKVTQSSRYLVKRTGEKVFLECVQDMDHENMFWYRQDPGLGLRLIYFSYDVKMKEKGDIPEGYSVSREKKERFSLILESASTNQTSMYLCASSLAELQETQYFGPGTRLLVL.